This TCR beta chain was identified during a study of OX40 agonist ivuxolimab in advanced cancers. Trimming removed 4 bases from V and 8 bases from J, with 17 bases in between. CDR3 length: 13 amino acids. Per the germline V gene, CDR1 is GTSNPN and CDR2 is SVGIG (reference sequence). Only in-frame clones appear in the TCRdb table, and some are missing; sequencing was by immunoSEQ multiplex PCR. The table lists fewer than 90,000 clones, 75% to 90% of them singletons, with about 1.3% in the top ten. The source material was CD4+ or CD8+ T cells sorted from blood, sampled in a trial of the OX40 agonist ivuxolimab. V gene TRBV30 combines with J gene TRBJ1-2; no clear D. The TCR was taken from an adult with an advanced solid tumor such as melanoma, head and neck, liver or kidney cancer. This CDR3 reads CAWKRSPGGGYTF. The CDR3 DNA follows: TGTGCCTGGAAGAGGTCCCCGGGAGGGGGCTACACCTTC.